A selection of T cell receptor beta chains follows, all from one sample in a study of blood T cell repertoires in COVID-19. Here immunoSEQ multiplex PCR was the method, and the copy in TCRdb shows in-frame clones only, minus some. The sample lists about 82,000 clones; around four fifths were seen once. The specimen sequenced was peripheral blood. These receptors were taken from a man of 80 years or more with active or convalescent COVID-19. Both conserved end residues are part of each CDR3. D genes are given only for firm matches. Clone size is given for some rows only: seen once, a few or many times, or a class if the clone is expanded.

>TRBV3-1/TRBV3-2|TRBJ1-2|11|.|.
TGTGCCAGCAGCCGGCGGGATGGCTACACCTTC
CASSRRDGYTF
>TRBV21-1|TRBJ1-2|15|.|.
.
CASSKVGGGNYGYTF
>TRBV5-1|TRBJ2-5|13|.|.
TGCGCCAGCAGCTTTGCGAGTGAAGAGACCCAGTACTTC
CASSFASEETQYF
>TRBV19|TRBJ2-1|14|TRBD1|.
TGTGCCAGTAGTATAATGGGACAGGGGAGTGAGCAGTTCTTC
CASSIMGQGSEQFF
>TRBV14|TRBJ2-2|16|TRBD2|.
TGTGCCAGCAGCCACACTAGCGGGGGAGGCACCGGGGAGCTGTTTTTT
CASSHTSGGGTGELFF
>TRBV5-1|TRBJ2-4|16|TRBD2|.
TGCGCCAGCAGCTTGGAGGGTAGCGGGTCAGAAAACATTCAGTACTTC
CASSLEGSGSENIQYF
>TRBV5-1|TRBJ1-1|15|TRBD1|.
TGCGCCAGCAGCAGGCAGGGGGGTGATAACACTGAAGCTTTCTTT
CASSRQGGDNTEAFF
>TRBV7-9|TRBJ2-1|15|.|few
TGTGCCCCGTCCCCCCGGGACAAATCATTCAATGAGCAGTTCTTC
CAPSPRDKSFNEQFF
>TRBV2|TRBJ2-3|15|TRBD2|.
TGTGCCAGCGGACGGACTAGCGGGGGAACGGATACGCAGTATTTT
CASGRTSGGTDTQYF
>TRBV6-5|TRBJ2-4|14|.|.
TGTGCCAGCAGTTATTCAGATGCCAAAAACATTCAGTACTTC
CASSYSDAKNIQYF
>TRBV5-1|TRBJ2-1|15|TRBD1|.
TGCGCCAGCAGGCAAGGGACAGGGGGCTGGAATGAGCAGTTCTTC
CASRQGTGGWNEQFF
>TRBV5-1|TRBJ1-4|15|.|.
TGCGCCAGCAGCCTACCGACAGGAACTAATGAAAAACTGTTTTTT
CASSLPTGTNEKLFF
>TRBV7-6|TRBJ1-1|14|TRBD1|few
TGTGCCAGCAGCCTTAACAGGGGGAACACTGAAGCTTTCTTT
CASSLNRGNTEAFF
>TRBV15|TRBJ2-1|16|.|.
TGTGCCACCAGCAGAGATGTCGGTACTACCGCCAATGAGCAGTTCTTC
CATSRDVGTTANEQFF
>TRBV11-1|TRBJ2-1|13|TRBD1|.
TGTGCCAGCAGCTTAGCGCTGGACAGGGAGCAGTTCTTC
CASSLALDREQFF
>TRBV6-5|TRBJ1-2|12|.|.
TGTGCCAGCAGTTACGGAGGTTGGGGCTACACCTTC
CASSYGGWGYTF
>TRBV19|TRBJ1-5|15|.|.
TGTGCCAGTAGTATCCGAGGAGGAGGAAGACAGCCCCAGCATTTT
CASSIRGGGRQPQHF
>TRBV6-5|TRBJ2-1|12|TRBD1|.
TGTGCCAGCAGACAGGGGTTCAATGAGCAGTTCTTC
CASRQGFNEQFF
>TRBV10-3|TRBJ2-1|15|TRBD1|once
TGTGCCATCAGAAACCGGGACAGGGGGTCAGGCGAGCAGTTCTTC
CAIRNRDRGSGEQFF
>TRBV6-6|TRBJ1-1|15|TRBD1|.
TGTGCCAGCAGTTACTTTTCCGGACAGGCCAGGGCAGCTTTCTTT
CASSYFSGQARAAFF
>TRBV7-9|TRBJ2-5|16|TRBD2|.
TGTGCCAGCAGCTTAGCTGATAGCGGGGGGCCCCAGACCCAGTACTTC
CASSLADSGGPQTQYF